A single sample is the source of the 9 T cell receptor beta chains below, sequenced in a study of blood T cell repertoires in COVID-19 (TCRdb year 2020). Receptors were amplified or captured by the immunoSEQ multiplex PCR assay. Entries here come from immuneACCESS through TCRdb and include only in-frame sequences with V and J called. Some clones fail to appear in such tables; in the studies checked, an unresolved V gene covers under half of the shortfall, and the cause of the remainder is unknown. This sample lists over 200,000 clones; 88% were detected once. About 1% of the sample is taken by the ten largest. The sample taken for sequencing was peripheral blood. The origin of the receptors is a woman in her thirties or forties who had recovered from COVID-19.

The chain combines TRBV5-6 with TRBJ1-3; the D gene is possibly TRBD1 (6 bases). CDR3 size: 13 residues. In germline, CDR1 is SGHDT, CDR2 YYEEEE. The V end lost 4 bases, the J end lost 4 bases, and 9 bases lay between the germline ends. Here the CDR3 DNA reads TGTGCCAGCAGCGCTGACAGGGGAAACACCATATATTTT. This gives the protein CASSADRGNTIYF.

Here the CDR3 DNA reads TGTGCCAGCAGCCCGACGGGGCTAGCGGGGGGAAAAGAGGAGCAGTTCTTC. This codes for CASSPTGLAGGKEEQFF. V is TRBV7-3 and J is TRBJ2-1; TRBD2 matches at 11 bases. The CDR3 length is 17 residues. With 5 bases clipped from V and 10 bases from J, the junction kept 16 bases outside the gene matches. From germline, CDR1 is SGHTA and CDR2 FQGTGA.

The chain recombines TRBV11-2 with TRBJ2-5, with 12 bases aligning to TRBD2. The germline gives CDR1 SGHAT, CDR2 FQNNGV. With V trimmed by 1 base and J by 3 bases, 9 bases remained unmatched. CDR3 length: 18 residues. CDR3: CASSLAPRTSGDKETQYF. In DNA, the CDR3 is TGTGCCAGCAGCTTAGCCCCACGGACTAGCGGGGATAAAGAGACCCAGTACTTC.

CDR3: CASSQGPAQDYGYTF. The CDR3, as DNA: TGTGCCAGTAGCCAGGGCCCCGCGCAGGACTATGGCTACACCTTC. V is TRBV19 and J is TRBJ1-2; a weak D match, TRBD1 (5 bases). The CDR3 totals 15 residues. Germline CDR1 is LNHDA and CDR2 is SQIVND (reference sequence). Trimming left V 6 bases short and J 3 bases short, with 17 bases between.

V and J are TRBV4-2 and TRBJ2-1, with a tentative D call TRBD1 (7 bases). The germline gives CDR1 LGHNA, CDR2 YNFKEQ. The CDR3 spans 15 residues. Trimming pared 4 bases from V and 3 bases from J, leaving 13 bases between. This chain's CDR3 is CASSRNRGGYNEQFF. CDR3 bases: TGTGCCAGCAGCCGCAACAGGGGAGGCTACAATGAGCAGTTCTTC.

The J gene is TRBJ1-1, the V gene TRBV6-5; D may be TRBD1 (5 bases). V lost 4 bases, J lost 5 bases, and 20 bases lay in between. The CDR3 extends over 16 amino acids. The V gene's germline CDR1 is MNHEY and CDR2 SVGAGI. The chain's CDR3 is CASSSVTERRGTEAFF. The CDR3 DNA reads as TGTGCCAGCAGTTCGGTTACTGAGAGGAGGGGTACTGAAGCTTTCTTT.

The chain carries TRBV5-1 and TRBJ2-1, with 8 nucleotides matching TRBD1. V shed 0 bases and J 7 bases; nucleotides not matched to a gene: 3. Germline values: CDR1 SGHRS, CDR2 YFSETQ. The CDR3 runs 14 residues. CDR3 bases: TGCGCCAGCAGCTTGGCCGGGACAGGAAATGAGCAGTTCTTC. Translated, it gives CASSLAGTGNEQFF. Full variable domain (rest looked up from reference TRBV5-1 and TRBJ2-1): KAGVTQTPRYLIKTRGQQVTLSCSPISGHRSVSWYQQTPGQGLQFLFEYFSETQRNKGNFPGRFSGRQFSNSRSEMNVSTLELGDSALYLCASSLAGTGNEQFFGPGTRLTVL.

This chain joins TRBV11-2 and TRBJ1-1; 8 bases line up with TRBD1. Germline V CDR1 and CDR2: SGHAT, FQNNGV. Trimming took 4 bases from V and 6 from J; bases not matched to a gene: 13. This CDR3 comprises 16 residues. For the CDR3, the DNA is TGTGCCAGCAGCTCTAGCCGCGCAGGGGGCAGGGCTGAAGCTTTCTTT. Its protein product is CASSSSRAGGRAEAFF.

CDR3 in DNA: TGTGCCAGCAGTTTTCTTAATGAGCAGTTCTTC. Amino acid sequence: CASSFLNEQFF. The V call is TRBV6-2 or TRBV6-3, the J call TRBJ2-1, with unresolved D. V lost 4 bases to trimming and J lost 7 bases, with 5 bases between them. The CDR3 runs to 11 residues. Germline assignment: CDR1 MNHEY and CDR2 SVGEGT.